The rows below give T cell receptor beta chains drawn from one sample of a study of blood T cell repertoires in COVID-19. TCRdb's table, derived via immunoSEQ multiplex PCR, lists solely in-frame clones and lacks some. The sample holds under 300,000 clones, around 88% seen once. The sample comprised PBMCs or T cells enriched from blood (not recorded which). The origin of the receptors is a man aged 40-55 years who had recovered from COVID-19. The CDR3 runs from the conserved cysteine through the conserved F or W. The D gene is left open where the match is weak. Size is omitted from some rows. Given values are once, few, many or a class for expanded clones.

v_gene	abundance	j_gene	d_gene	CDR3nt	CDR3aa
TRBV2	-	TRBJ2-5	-	TGTGCCAGCAGTTTCGACAGGGAGGTGGGAGAGACCCAGTACTTC	CASSFDREVGETQYF
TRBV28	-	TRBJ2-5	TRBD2	TGTGCCAGCAGACACCCCGGGGCGGGGCTGACTAGCGGGGCACAAGAGACCCAGTACTTC	CASRHPGAGLTSGAQETQYF
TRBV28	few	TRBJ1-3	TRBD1	TGTGCCAGCACGCCGCCCGGGACAGCAAGAAACACCATATATTTT	CASTPPGTARNTIYF
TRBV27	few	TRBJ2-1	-	TGTGCCAGCAGTACGCCAGGGACTCCAAATGAGCAGTTCTTC	CASSTPGTPNEQFF
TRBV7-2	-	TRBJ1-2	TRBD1	TGTGCCAGCTTGCCACCAGGCGACAGGGGGTTATATGGCTACACCTTC	CASLPPGDRGLYGYTF
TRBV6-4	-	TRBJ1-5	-	TGTGCCAGCAGTGACAGGGAGGGTCAGCCCCAGCATTTT	CASSDREGQPQHF
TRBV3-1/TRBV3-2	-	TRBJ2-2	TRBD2	TGTGCCAGCAGCCGTCGGGGGGGCCAGGCCGGGGAGCTGTTTTTT	CASSRRGGQAGELFF
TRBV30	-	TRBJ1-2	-	TGTGCCTGGAGCGTACCCACAGACAGAATACACTATGGCTACACCTTC	CAWSVPTDRIHYGYTF
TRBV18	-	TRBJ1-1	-	TGTGCCAGCTCACCAGGGGGGGACACTGAAGCTTTCTTT	CASSPGGDTEAFF
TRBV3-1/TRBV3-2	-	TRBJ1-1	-	TGTGCCAGCAGCCCACAGGGACCACCTTACACTGAAGCTTTCTTT	CASSPQGPPYTEAFF
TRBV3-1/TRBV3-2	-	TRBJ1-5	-	TGTGCCTCAAATCAAGGGGGGGGAAATCAGCCCCAGCATTTT	CASNQGGGNQPQHF
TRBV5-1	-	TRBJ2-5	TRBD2	TGCGCCAGCAGGACCGTAGCGGGGGACCAAGAGACCCAGTACTTC	CASRTVAGDQETQYF
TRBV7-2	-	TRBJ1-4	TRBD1	TGTGCCAGCAGCCAGGACAGGGCTAATGAAAAACTGTTTTTT	CASSQDRANEKLFF
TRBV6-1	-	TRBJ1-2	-	TGTGCCAGCAGGGAAGGACAGAGAGCCAGTTCTTATGGCTACACCTTC	CASREGQRASSYGYTF
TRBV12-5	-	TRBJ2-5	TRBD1	TGTGCTAGTGGTTTTGGCCAGGGGGTCGGGGAGACCCAGTACTTC	CASGFGQGVGETQYF
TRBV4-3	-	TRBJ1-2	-	TGCGCCAGCAGCCAAATCGCGGGGGGTCTGGATGGCTACACCTTC	CASSQIAGGLDGYTF
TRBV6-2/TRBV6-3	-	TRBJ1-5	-	TGTGCCAGCAGCCATAGTTACGTGGTCGGGGTCAGGCCCCAGCATTTT	CASSHSYVVGVRPQHF
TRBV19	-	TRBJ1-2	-	TGTGCCAGTAGTAACAGACAAAGCGGCTACACCTTC	CASSNRQSGYTF
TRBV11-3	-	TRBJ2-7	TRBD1	TGTGCCAGCAGCTTAGTTCGGGGGACAGGGGCCCTCTACGAGCAGTACTTC	CASSLVRGTGALYEQYF
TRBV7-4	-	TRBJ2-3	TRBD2	TGTGCCAGCAGCTTAGTGGGCGGGAGAAGCACAGATACGCAGTATTTT	CASSLVGGRSTDTQYF
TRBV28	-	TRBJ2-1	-	TGTGCCAGCAGGCACAGGTTCCGATTCAATGAGCAGTTCTTC	CASRHRFRFNEQFF
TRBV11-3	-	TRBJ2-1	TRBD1	TGTGCCAGCAGCTTAACCCGAGGGACAGGGGGCTTAGTATCCTACAATGAGCAGTTCTTC	CASSLTRGTGGLVSYNEQFF
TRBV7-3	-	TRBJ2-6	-	TGTGCCAGCACCCCAACGGTTAAGTCTGGGGCCAACGTCCTGACTTTC	CASTPTVKSGANVLTF
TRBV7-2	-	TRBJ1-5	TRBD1	TGTGCCAGCAGCCCGGACAGGGTTAGCAATCAGCCCCAGCATTTT	CASSPDRVSNQPQHF
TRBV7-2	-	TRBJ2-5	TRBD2	TGTGCCAGCAGCTTCTTGCGGGGGGGACAAGAGACCCAGTACTTC	CASSFLRGGQETQYF
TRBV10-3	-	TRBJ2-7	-	TGTGCCACCGCTCGACAGGAGAACCCCCACGAGCAGTACTTC	CATARQENPHEQYF
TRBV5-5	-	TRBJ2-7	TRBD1	TGTGCCAGCAGCTGGGGACAGGGTGGATACGAGCAGTACTTC	CASSWGQGGYEQYF
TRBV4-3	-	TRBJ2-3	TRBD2	TGCGCCAGCAGCCAAGATCCAGCGGGAGAGGGGCTTGTCGTTGATACGCAGTATTTT	CASSQDPAGEGLVVDTQYF
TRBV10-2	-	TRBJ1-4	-	TGCGCCAGCGGGGGCGGGGGGGCCGAAAAACTGTTTTTT	CASGGGGAEKLFF
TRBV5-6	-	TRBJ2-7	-	TGTGCCAGCAGCTTGGAAGGGAGAGACTACGAGCAGTACTTC	CASSLEGRDYEQYF
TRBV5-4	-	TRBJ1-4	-	TGTGCCAGCAGCCGGGGGTGGGGCCCTAATGAAAAACTGTTTTTT	CASSRGWGPNEKLFF
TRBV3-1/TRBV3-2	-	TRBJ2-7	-	TGTGCCAGCAGCCAAGATCTCCAGGGAGGAAGGTACGAGCAGTACTTC	CASSQDLQGGRYEQYF
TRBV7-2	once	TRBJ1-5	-	TGTGCCAGCAGCTTAGATGGACAGAATAGCAATCAGCCCCAGCATTTT	CASSLDGQNSNQPQHF
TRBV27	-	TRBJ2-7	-	TGTGCCAGCAGTTTATTTGTTGGGGACTCATACCCGTACGAGCAGTACTTC	CASSLFVGDSYPYEQYF
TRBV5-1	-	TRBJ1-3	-	TGCGCCAGCAGCCCCCTACAGGTGGTGTCTGGAAACACCATATATTTT	CASSPLQVVSGNTIYF
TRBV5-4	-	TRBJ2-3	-	TGTGCCAGCAGCCCGGATAGACTAGGCACAGATACGCAGTATTTT	CASSPDRLGTDTQYF
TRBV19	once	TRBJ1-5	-	TGTGCCAGTAGTCTCCCGACAGAAAATCAGCCCCAGCATTTT	CASSLPTENQPQHF
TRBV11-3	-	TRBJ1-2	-	TGTGCCAGCAGCGCTCGCGGGTTGACGGATGGCTACACCTTC	CASSARGLTDGYTF
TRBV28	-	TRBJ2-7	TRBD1	TGTGCCAGCAGCCTCCGACAGGGTCTCGAGCAGTACTTC	CASSLRQGLEQYF
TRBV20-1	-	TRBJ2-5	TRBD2	TGCAGTGCTAGTTTCGGGGCTAGCGGGGGCCTCCAAGAGACCCAGTACTTC	CSASFGASGGLQETQYF
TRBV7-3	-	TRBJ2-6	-	TGTGCCAGCAGCTTATGGGGCCCTAGCTCTGGGGCCAACGTCCTGACTTTC	CASSLWGPSSGANVLTF
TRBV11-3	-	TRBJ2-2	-	TGTGCCAGCAGCTTAAGTACAGGAGCCGGGGAGCTGTTTTTT	CASSLSTGAGELFF
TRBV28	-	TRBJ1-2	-	TGTGCCAGCAGTCTTTTTCAGGGTGGCTACACCTTC	CASSLFQGGYTF
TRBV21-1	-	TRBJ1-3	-	TGTGCCAGCAGCAAATCCGGGAACACCATATATTTT	CASSKSGNTIYF
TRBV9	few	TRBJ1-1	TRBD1	TGTGCCAGCAGCGAACATACAGGGGGAACTGAAGCTTTCTTT	CASSEHTGGTEAFF
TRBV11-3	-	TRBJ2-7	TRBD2	TGTGCCAGCAGCTTCAGCGGGGTCAACTACGAGCAGTACTTC	CASSFSGVNYEQYF
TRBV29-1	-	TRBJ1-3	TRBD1	TGCAGCGTGGACAGGATGTCTGGAAACACCATATATTTT	CSVDRMSGNTIYF
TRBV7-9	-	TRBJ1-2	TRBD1	TGTGCCAGCAGCTTAGCCCCTCAGGGGACAGGGCTGAAGGGATATGGCTACACCTTC	CASSLAPQGTGLKGYGYTF
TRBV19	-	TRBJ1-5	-	TGTGCCAGTAGTTGGCAGGGCAATCAGCCCCAGCATTTT	CASSWQGNQPQHF
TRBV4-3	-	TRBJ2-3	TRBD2	TGCGCCAGCAGCCAAGTAGCGGGAGGGCGCACAGATACGCAGTATTTT	CASSQVAGGRTDTQYF
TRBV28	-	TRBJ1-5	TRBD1	TGTGCCAGCAGTCTAGGACAGGGGGTAGGGAGGAATCAGCCCCAGCATTTT	CASSLGQGVGRNQPQHF
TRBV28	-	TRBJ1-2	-	TGTGCCAGCAGTAGTGCGTACTATGGCTACACCTTC	CASSSAYYGYTF
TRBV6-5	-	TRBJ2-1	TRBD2	TGTGCCAGCAGGCGAACTAGCGGGAAGGCTCATGAGCAGTTCTTC	CASRRTSGKAHEQFF
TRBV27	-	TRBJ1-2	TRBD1	TGTGCCAGCAGCCCAGGGGGGAGTGGCTATGGCTACACCTTC	CASSPGGSGYGYTF
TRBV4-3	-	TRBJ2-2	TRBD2	TGCGCCAGCAGCCGGGGACTAGCGGGAGGCCCTCGGGCCGGGGAGCTGTTTTTT	CASSRGLAGGPRAGELFF